The 3 T cell receptor beta chains below come from one sample, sequenced in a study of Ad26.COV2.S vaccination and SARS-CoV-2 variants. The treatment denotes: 19 received Ad26.COV2.S at low or high dose, single or two shots; about 5 received placebo; per-sample allocation not given. Sampling occurred on day 63 after the first vaccine or placebo injection. This table comes from immunoSEQ multiplex PCR, and its TCRdb copy is limited to in-frame clones, with some not included. Here the sample spans hundreds of thousands of clones, 89% being singletons. The sequenced sample was peripheral blood, obtained in a trial of Ad26.COV2.S vaccine versus placebo. These receptors were obtained from a person between 18 and 65 years old who received the Ad26.COV2.S COVID-19 vaccine or a placebo.

The chain's CDR3 is CASSLDIHSTDTQYF. CDR3 in DNA: TGTGCCAGCAGCTTAGATATACATAGCACAGATACGCAGTATTTT. The V gene is TRBV7-2, the J gene TRBJ2-3, with D unresolved. The V end was cut by 1 base, the J end by 0 bases, with 8 bases between. This CDR3 spans 15 amino acids. Germline V gene sequence: CDR1 SGHTA, CDR2 FQGNSA.

This clone was picked up a small number of times. This chain joins TRBV9 and TRBJ1-2; weak D call: TRBD1 (6 bases). The germline V gene has CDR1 SGDLS and CDR2 YYNGEE. V was clipped by 3 bases and J by 3 bases, with 6 bases between them. The CDR3 totals 12 residues. CDR3 in amino acids: CASSDRDYGYTF. The CDR3 coding sequence is TGTGCCAGCAGCGACAGGGACTATGGCTACACCTTC.

This chain links TRBV14 with TRBJ2-3; the D gene is possibly TRBD1 (5 bases). In germline, CDR1 is SGHDN, CDR2 FVKESK. Trimming took 0 bases from V and 1 from J, leaving 14 bases between them. This CDR3 contains 17 residues. In DNA form, the CDR3 reads TGTGCCAGCAGCCAAGAATCCCCGCCAGGGCGCACAGATACGCAGTATTTT. This encodes CASSQESPPGRTDTQYF.